These 9 T cell receptor beta chains originate from one sample sequenced in a study of CD8+ T cells in alopecia areata. cDNA reverse transcribed from extracted RNA served as the sequencing template. Libraries were prepared by immunoSEQ multiplex PCR; TCRdb keeps only in-frame clonotypes and omits some of them. Found here are 90,000 to 100,000 clones, approximately 66% of them singletons; the top ten hold roughly a sixth. The treatment was: oral pan-JAK inhibitor, 5-10 mg twice daily. The sequences come from CD8+ T cells sorted from blood, collected at week 4, from a patient treated with tofacitinib. These receptors were taken from a human donor with alopecia areata.

Here the CDR3 reads CASSYVSAGELFF. The CDR3 DNA sequence: TGTGCCAGCAGTTACGTCTCAGCCGGGGAGCTGTTTTTT. The chain carries TRBV6-5 and TRBJ2-2; D is ambiguous. The germline V and J ends were trimmed by 2 bases and 6 bases, with 7 bases remaining between them. There are 13 residues in the CDR3. CDR1 MNHEY and CDR2 SVGAGI come from the germline V gene.

The rearrangement uses TRBV5-4 and TRBJ2-7; TRBD1 aligns across 10 bases. CDR1 is SGHNT and CDR2 is YYREEE in the germline V gene (reference sequence). With 2 bases clipped from V and 3 bases from J, the junction kept 2 bases outside the gene matches. The CDR3 extends over 14 amino acids. The CDR3 nucleotides are TGTGCCAGCAGCTTCGGGACAGGGGACTACGAGCAGTACTTC. This codes for CASSFGTGDYEQYF.

This clone was seen just once. This rearrangement joins TRBV29-1 to TRBJ2-1; TRBD2 might be the D (5 bases). This CDR3 has 14 residues. The V gene's germline CDR1 is SQVTM and CDR2 ANQGSEA. The germline V and J ends were trimmed by 4 bases and 12 bases, with 22 bases remaining between them. This chain's CDR3 is CSVVMTGEKLGQFF. In DNA form, the CDR3 reads TGCAGCGTTGTTATGACCGGGGAGAAATTAGGGCAGTTCTTC.

This clone was counted between two and nine times. The chain links TRBV7-9 to TRBJ2-5, with TRBD1 matching 9 bases. V was clipped by 8 bases and J by 4 bases; unmatched bases: 14. This CDR3 has 16 residues. Per germline, CDR1 SEHNR and CDR2 FQNEAQ (reference sequence). The CDR3 coding sequence is TGTGCCAGCCTAGAAAGTCCAACAGGGGGCGGAGAGACCCAGTACTTC. This codes for CASLESPTGGGETQYF.

On this clone: Its ends do not fully match the called genes, so a read error is possible. The chain has TRBV9 and TRBJ2-2; no clear D gene. Germline V gene data show CDR1 as SGDLS and CDR2 as YYNGEE. The CDR3 covers 16 residues. DNA for the CDR3: TGTGCCAGCAGCGTAGAGAACGGTGTGAACGCCGGGGAGCTGTTTTTT. Translated: CASSVENGVNAGELFF.

The table lists this clone with a few counts. V usage is TRBV30 and J usage is TRBJ1-4, with D unclear. The CDR3 totals 14 residues. CDR1 and CDR2 from the germline V gene are GTSNPN and SVGIG (reference sequence). This CDR3 is CALSPGVTNEKLFF. The CDR3 bases are TGTGCACTGAGCCCTGGGGTGACGAATGAAAAACTGTTTTTT.

This clone has a single count. The rearrangement uses TRBV7-9 and TRBJ1-2; no clear D gene. The germline V gene encodes CDR1 SEHNR and CDR2 FQNEAQ (reference sequence). The CDR3 sequence is 14 residues long. The germline V and J ends were trimmed by 1 base and 4 bases, with 10 bases remaining between them. The CDR3 spells CASSLEGAAYGYTF. The CDR3 DNA reads TGTGCCAGCAGCTTAGAGGGCGCTGCCTATGGCTACACCTTC.

The J gene is TRBJ2-1, the V gene TRBV29-1; no definite D call. The CDR3 loop spans 12 amino acids. Trimming took 3 bases from V and 9 from J, leaving 12 bases between them. The germline V gene encodes CDR1 SQVTM and CDR2 ANQGSEA. The CDR3 sequence is CSVETRFTEQFF. The CDR3 coding sequence is TGCAGCGTTGAGACCCGCTTTACTGAGCAGTTCTTC.

This clone showed up just once. The genes are TRBV27 and TRBJ2-2; no firm D call. The germline gives CDR1 MNHEY, CDR2 SMNVEV (reference sequence). The CDR3 totals 13 residues. The V gene lost 5 bases and the J gene lost 6 bases, with 10 bases spanning the gap. The CDR3 DNA sequence: TGTGCCAGCAGTCCAACACCCTCCGGGGAGCTGTTTTTT. This codes for CASSPTPSGELFF.